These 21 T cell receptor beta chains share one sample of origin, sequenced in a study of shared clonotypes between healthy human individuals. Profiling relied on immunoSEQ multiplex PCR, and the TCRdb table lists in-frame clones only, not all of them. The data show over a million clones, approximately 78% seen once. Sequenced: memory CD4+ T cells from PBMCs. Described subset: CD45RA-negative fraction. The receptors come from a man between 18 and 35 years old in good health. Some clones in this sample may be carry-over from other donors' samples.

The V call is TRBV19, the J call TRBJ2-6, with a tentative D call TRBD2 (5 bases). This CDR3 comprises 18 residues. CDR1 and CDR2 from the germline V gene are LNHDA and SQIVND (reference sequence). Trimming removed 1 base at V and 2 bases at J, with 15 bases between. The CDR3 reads CASSIGQIQRTGANVLTF. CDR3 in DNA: TGTGCCAGTAGTATAGGCCAAATACAGCGGACTGGGGCCAACGTCCTGACTTTC.

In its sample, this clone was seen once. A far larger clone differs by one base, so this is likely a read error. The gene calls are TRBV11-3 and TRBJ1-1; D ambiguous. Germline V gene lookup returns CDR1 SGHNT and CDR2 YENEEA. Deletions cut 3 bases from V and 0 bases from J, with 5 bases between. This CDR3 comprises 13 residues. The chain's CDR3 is CASSFTVNTEAFF. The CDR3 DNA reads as TGTGCCAGCAGCTTTACAGTGAACACTGAAGCTTTCTTT.

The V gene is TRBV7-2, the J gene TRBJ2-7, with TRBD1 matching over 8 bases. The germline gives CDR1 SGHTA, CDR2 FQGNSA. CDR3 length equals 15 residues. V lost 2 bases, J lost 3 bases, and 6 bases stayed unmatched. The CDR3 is CASSLHTGGYYEQYF. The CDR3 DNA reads TGTGCCAGCAGCTTACACACAGGGGGTTACTACGAGCAGTACTTC. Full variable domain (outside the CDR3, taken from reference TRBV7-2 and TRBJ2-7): GAGVSQSPSNKVTEKGKDVELRCDPISGHTALYWYRQSLGQGLEFLIYFQGNSAPDKSGLPSDRFSAERTGGSVSTLTIQRTQQEDSAVYLCASSLHTGGYYEQYFGPGTRLTVT.

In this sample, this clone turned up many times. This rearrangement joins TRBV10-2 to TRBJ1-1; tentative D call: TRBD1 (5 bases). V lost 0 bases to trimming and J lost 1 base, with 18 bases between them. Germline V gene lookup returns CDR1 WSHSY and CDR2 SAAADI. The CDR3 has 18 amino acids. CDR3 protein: CASSESRQGGRGNTEAFF. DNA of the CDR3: TGCGCCAGCAGTGAGTCCAGGCAGGGAGGTCGGGGGAACACTGAAGCTTTCTTT.

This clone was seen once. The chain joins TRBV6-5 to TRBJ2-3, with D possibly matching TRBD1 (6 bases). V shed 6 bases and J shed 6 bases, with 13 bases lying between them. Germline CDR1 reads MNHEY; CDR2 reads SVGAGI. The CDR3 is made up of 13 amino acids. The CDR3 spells CASRRSTGDTQYF. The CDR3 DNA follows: TGTGCCAGCAGGCGATCCACAGGGGATACGCAGTATTTT.

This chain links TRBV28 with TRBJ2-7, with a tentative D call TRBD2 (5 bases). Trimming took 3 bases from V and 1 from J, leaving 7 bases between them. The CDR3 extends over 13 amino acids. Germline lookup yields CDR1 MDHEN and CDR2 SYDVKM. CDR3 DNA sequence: TGTGCCAGCAGTTTGAGGGAGTCCTACGAGCAGTACTTC. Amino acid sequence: CASSLRESYEQYF.

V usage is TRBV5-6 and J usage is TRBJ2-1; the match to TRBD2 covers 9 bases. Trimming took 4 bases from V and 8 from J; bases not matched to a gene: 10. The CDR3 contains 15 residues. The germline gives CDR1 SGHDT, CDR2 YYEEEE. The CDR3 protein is CASSAKREDSDEQFF. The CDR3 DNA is TGTGCCAGCAGCGCGAAGCGGGAGGACAGCGATGAGCAGTTCTTC. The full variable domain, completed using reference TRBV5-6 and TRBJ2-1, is DAGVTQSPTHLIKTRGQQVTLRCSPKSGHDTVSWYQQALGQGPQFIFQYYEEEERQRGNFPDRFSGHQFPNYSSELNVNALLLGDSALYLCASSAKREDSDEQFFGPGTRLTVL.

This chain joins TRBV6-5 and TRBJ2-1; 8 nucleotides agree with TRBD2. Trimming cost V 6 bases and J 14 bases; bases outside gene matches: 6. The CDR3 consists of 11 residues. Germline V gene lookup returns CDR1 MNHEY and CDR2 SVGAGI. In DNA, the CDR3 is TGTGCCAGCAGCAGCTGGACTAGCAAGTTCTTC. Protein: CASSSWTSKFF.

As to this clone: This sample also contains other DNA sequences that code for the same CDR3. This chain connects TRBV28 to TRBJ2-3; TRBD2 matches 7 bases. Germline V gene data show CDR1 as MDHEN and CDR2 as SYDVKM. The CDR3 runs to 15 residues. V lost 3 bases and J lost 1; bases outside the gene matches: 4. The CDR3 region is CASSLAGVGTDTQYF. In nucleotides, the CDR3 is TGTGCCAGCAGTTTGGCGGGAGTGGGCACAGATACGCAGTATTTT.

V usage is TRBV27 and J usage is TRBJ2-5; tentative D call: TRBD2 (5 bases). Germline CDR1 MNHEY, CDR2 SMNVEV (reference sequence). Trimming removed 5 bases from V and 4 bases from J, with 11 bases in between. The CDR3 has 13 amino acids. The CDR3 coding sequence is TGTGCCAGCAGTCCTAGCACTCTAGAGACCCAGTACTTC. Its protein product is CASSPSTLETQYF.

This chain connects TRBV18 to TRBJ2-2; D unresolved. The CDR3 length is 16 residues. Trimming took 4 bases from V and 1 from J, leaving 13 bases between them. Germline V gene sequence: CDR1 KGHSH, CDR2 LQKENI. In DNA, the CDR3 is TGTGCCAGCTCACGATCAAACCTAGAGAACACCGGGGAGCTGTTTTTT. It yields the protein CASSRSNLENTGELFF.

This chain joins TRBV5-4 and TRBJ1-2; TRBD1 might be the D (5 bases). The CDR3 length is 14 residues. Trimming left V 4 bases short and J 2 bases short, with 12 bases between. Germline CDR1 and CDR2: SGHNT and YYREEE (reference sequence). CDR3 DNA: TGTGCCAGCAGCAGGGGACCGACCAACTATGGCTACACCTTC. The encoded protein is CASSRGPTNYGYTF.

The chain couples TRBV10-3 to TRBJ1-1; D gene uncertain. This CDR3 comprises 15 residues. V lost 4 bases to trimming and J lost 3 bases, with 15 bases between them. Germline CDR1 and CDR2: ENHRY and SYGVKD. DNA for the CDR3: TGTGCCATCAGTGGGAACACGGTGTGGGACACTGAAGCTTTCTTT. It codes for CAISGNTVWDTEAFF.

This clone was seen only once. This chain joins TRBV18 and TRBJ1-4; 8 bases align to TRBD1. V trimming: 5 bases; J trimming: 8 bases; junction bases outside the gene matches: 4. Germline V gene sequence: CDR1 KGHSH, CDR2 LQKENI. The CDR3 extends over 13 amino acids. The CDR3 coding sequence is TGTGCCAGCTCATCGGGACAGGAAGAAAAACTGTTTTTT. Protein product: CASSSGQEEKLFF.

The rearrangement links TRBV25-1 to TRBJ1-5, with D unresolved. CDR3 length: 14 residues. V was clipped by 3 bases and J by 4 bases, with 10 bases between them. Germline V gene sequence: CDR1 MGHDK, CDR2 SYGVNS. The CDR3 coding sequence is TGTGCCAGCAGTGATTACAGCCTAAATCAGCCCCAGCATTTT. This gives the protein CASSDYSLNQPQHF.

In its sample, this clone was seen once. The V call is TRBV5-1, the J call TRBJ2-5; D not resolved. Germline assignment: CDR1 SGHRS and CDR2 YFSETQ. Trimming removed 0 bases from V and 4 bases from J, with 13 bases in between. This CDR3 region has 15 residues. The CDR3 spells CASSLASGQRETQYF. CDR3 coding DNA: TGCGCCAGCAGCTTGGCGTCGGGCCAGAGAGAGACCCAGTACTTC.

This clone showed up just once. The DNA for the CDR3 is TGTGCCAGCAGCCCCAGCGGGAGCGTTGCCGGGGAGCTGTTTTTT. Protein sequence: CASSPSGSVAGELFF. The J gene is TRBJ2-2, the V gene TRBV11-3; TRBD2 agrees at 8 bases. Germline CDR1 reads SGHNT; CDR2 reads YENEEA. Trimming removed 5 bases from V and 6 bases from J; junction bases left unmatched: 8. The CDR3 consists of 15 residues.

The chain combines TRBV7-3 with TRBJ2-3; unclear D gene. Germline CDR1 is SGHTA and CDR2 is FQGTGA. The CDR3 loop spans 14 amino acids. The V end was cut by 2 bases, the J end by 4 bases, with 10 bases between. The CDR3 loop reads CASSLLPGSDTQYF. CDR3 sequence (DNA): TGTGCCAGCAGCTTACTTCCCGGATCAGATACGCAGTATTTT.

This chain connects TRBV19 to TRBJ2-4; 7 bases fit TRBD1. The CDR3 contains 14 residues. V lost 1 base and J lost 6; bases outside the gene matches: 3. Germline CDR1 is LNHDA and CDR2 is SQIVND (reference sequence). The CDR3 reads CASSIGGDRNIQYF. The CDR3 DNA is TGTGCCAGTAGTATAGGTGGGGACAGAAACATTCAGTACTTC.

The CDR3 coding sequence is TGTGCCAGCTCACCTCAAATGGTCGGAGAGAACACTGAAGCTTTCTTT. It specifies CASSPQMVGENTEAFF. This chain uses TRBV18 with TRBJ1-1; D remains ambiguous. The CDR3 extends over 16 amino acids. Germline V gene lookup returns CDR1 KGHSH and CDR2 LQKENI. Between the trimmed V and J ends, which lost 3 bases and 1 base, there was a span of 15 bases.

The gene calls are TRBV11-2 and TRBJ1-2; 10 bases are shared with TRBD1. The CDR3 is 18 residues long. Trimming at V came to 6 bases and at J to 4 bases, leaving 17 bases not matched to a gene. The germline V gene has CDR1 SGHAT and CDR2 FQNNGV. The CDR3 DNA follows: TGTGCCAGCAGGGCTATCCGGGACAGGGGACAGTATGTCTATGGCTACACCTTC. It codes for CASRAIRDRGQYVYGYTF.